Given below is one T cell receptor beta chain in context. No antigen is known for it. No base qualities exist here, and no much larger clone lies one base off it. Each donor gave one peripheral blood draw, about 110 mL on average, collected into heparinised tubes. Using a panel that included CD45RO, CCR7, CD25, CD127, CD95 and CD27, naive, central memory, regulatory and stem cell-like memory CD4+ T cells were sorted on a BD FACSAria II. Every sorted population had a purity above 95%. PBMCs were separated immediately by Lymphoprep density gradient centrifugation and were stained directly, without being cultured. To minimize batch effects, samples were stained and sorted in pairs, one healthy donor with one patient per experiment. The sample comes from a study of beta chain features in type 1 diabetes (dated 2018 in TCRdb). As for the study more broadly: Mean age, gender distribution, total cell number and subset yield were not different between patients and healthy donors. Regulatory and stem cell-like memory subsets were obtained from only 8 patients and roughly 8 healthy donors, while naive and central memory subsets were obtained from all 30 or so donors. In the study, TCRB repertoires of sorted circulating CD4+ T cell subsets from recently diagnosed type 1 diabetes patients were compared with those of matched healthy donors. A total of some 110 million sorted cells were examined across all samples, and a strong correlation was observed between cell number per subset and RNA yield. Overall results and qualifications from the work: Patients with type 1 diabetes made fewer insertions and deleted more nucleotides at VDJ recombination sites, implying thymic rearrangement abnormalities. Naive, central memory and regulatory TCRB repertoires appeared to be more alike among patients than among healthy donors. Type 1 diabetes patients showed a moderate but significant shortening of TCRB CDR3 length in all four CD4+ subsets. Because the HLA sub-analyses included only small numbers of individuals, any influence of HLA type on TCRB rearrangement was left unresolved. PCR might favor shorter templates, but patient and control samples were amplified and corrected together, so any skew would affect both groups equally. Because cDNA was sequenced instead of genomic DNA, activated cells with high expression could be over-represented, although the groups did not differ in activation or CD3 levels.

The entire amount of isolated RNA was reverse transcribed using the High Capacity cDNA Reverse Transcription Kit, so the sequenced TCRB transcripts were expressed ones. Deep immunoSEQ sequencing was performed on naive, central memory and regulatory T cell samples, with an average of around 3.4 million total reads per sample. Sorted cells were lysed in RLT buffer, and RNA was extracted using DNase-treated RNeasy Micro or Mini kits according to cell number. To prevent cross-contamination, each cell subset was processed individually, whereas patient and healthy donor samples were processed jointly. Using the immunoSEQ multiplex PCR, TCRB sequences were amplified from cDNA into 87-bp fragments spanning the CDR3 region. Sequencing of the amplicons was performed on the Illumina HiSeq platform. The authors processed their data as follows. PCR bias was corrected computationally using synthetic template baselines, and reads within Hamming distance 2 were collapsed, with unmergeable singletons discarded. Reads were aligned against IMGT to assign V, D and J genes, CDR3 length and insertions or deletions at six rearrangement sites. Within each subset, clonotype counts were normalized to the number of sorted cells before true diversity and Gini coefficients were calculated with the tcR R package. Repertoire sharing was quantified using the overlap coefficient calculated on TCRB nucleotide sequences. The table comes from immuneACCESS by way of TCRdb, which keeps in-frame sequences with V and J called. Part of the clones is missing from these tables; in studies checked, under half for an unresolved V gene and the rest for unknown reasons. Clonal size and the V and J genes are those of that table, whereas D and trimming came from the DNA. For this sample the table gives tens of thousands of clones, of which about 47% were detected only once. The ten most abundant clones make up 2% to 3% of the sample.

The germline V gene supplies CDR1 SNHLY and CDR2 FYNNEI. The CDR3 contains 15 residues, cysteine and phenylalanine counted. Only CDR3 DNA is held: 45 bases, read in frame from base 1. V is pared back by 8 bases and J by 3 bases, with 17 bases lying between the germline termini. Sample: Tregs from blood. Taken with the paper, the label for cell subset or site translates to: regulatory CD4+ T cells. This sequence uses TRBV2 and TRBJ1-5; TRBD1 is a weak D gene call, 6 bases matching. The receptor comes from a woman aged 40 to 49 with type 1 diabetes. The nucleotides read TGTGCCAGCCGGGACGCAGGGGTTAACAATCAGCCCCAGCATTTT. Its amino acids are CASRDAGVNNQPQHF. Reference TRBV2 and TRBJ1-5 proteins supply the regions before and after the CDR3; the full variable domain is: EPEVTQTPSHQVTQMGQEVILRCVPISNHLYFYWYRQILGQKVEFLVSFYNNEISEKSEIFDDQFSVERPDGSNFTLKIRSTKLEDSAMYFCASRDAGVNNQPQHFGDGTRLSIL.